Shown below are 11 T cell receptor beta chains from a single sample sequenced in a study of T cells after yellow fever vaccination. A single record per CDR3 protein comes from TCRdb applying MiXCR to the 5' RACE reads. The table lists about 230,000 distinct CDR3 sequences, approximately 6.7% of them singletons, with approximately 1.1% in the top ten. Sequencing used CD4+ T cells sorted from PBMCs, obtained on the day of the yellow fever booster vaccination. Receptors were obtained from a man younger than 45 who received the YFV17D yellow fever vaccine.

This clonotype was seen at least ten times. This chain joins TRBV2 and TRBJ2-7; TRBD2 matches at 12 bases. The CDR3 extends over 17 amino acids. Per the germline V gene, CDR1 is SNHLY and CDR2 is FYNNEI. V trimming: 5 bases; J trimming: 4 bases; junction bases outside the gene matches: 12. CDR3 residues: CASSTFSSGRVSYEQYF. CDR3 nucleotides: TGTGCCAGCAGTACCTTCTCTAGCGGGAGGGTGAGTTACGAGCAGTACTTC.

This clonotype appeared many times. The V call is TRBV6-2 or TRBV6-3, the J call TRBJ2-1; 8 bases align to TRBD2. The V gene's germline CDR1 is MNHEY and CDR2 SVGEGT. The J segment lost 0 bases and the V segment lost 5 bases, leaving 21 bases of the junction unmatched. The CDR3 is made up of 21 amino acids. This CDR3 reads CASSNRGGLGSSGSSYNEQFF. CDR3 sequence (DNA): TGTGCCAGCAGTAACCGGGGGGGGTTGGGTTCTTCCGGCAGCTCCTACAATGAGCAGTTCTTC.

J is TRBJ1-6 and V is TRBV4-3, with D unclear. The CDR3 is made up of 16 amino acids. Deletions cut 1 base from V and 7 bases from J, with 14 bases between. Germline CDR1 reads LGHNA; CDR2 reads YSLEER. CDR3 sequence: CASSQARAGTNSPLHF. CDR3 coding DNA: TGCGCCAGCAGCCAAGCCAGAGCAGGCACCAATTCACCCCTCCACTTT.

The gene calls are TRBV9 and TRBJ2-3; TRBD2 matches at 14 bases. J lost 2 bases, V lost 4 bases, and 18 bases had no gene match. The CDR3 length is 21 residues. Per germline, CDR1 SGDLS and CDR2 YYNGEE. CDR3 coding DNA: TGTGCCAGCAGCCCCCGACCGCTAGGGACTAGCGGGAGAACTCACACAGATACGCAGTATTTT. This gives the protein CASSPRPLGTSGRTHTDTQYF.

The table lists this clonotype with many counts. The chain joins TRBV5-5 to TRBJ1-1; TRBD1 matches 9 bases. Trimming removed 0 bases from V and 10 bases from J; junction bases left unmatched: 4. Germline values: CDR1 SGHKS, CDR2 YYEKEE (reference sequence). CDR3 length: 13 residues. DNA of the CDR3: TGTGCCAGCAGCTTGGCGGGACAGGGTTCAGCTTTCTTT. It translates to CASSLAGQGSAFF.

The table lists this clonotype with a few counts. The CDR3 loop reads CASSAPLALGAADTQYF. CDR3 coding DNA: TGTGCCAGTAGTGCCCCACTAGCTTTGGGTGCGGCAGATACGCAGTATTTT. The chain recombines TRBV19 with TRBJ2-3; D is possibly TRBD2 (6 bases). The CDR3 is 17 amino acids. V gave up 5 bases and J gave up 4 bases, with 22 bases separating them. Looked up from germline, CDR1 is LNHDA and CDR2 is SQIVND (reference sequence).

A few counts support this clonotype. The rearrangement joins TRBV20-1 to TRBJ2-3; 13 bases agree with TRBD2. The CDR3 totals 16 residues. CDR1 and CDR2 from the germline V gene are DFQATT and SNEGSKA (reference sequence). V gave up 3 bases and J gave up 6 bases; unmatched junction bases: 9. The CDR3 here is CSARSRTSGSMDTQYF. The CDR3 DNA sequence: TGCAGTGCTAGGTCCAGGACTAGCGGGAGTATGGATACGCAGTATTTT.

This clonotype has more than one count but fewer than ten. The chain is built from TRBV7-8 and TRBJ2-3; TRBD1 matches at 10 bases. The V segment lost 5 bases and the J segment 5 bases; nucleotides outside the gene matches: 16. Germline V gene lookup returns CDR1 SGHVS and CDR2 FQNEAQ. The CDR3 consists of 18 residues. CDR3 DNA: TGTGCCAGCAGCCCGACGACAGGGGGCACATCAGTCGGAGATACGCAGTATTTT. Protein product: CASSPTTGGTSVGDTQYF.

This clonotype was counted ten times or more. V usage is TRBV25-1 and J usage is TRBJ2-1; no definite D call. CDR1 is MGHDK, CDR2 SYGVNS, per germline. V lost 10 bases, J lost 6 bases, and 22 bases lay in between. The CDR3 length is 15 residues. The CDR3 reads CAIPARRVGTNEQFF. The CDR3, as DNA: TGTGCCATCCCCGCTAGAAGGGTAGGTACCAATGAGCAGTTCTTC.

This clonotype appeared a few times. The rearrangement joins TRBV11-2 to TRBJ2-7; 7 nucleotides line up with TRBD1. J was trimmed by 5 bases and V by 5 bases; bases with no gene match: 12. Looked up from germline, CDR1 is SGHAT and CDR2 is FQNNGV. CDR3 size: 15 residues. In DNA, the CDR3 is TGTGCCAGCAGCCAATTCGACAGGGCCCTCCACGAGCAGTACTTC. Amino acids: CASSQFDRALHEQYF.

This chain uses TRBV12-3 or TRBV12-4 with TRBJ2-1; possibly TRBD2 for D (6 bases). V lost 5 bases and J 5 bases, leaving 19 bases between the germline ends. CDR3 length equals 16 residues. CDR3 nucleotides: TGTGCCAGCAGTCCCTCCGGCCGGGACTCTAACAATGAGCAGTTCTTC. Translation gives CASSPSGRDSNNEQFF.